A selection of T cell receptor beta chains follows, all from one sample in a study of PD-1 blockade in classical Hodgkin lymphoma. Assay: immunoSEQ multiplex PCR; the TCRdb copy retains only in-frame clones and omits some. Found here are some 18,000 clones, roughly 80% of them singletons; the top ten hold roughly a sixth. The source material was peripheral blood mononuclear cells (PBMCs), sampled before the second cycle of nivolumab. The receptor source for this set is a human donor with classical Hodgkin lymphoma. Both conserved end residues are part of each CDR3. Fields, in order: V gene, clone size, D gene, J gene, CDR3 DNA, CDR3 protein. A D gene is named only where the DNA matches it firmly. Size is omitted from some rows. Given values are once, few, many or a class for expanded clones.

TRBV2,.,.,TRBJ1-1,TGTGCCAGCAGTGAAGTGGTAGGAGAGGCTTTCTTT,CASSEVVGEAFF
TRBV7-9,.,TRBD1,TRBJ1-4,TGTGCCAGCACCCCAGCACAGGGGGATAATGAAAAACTGTTTTTT,CASTPAQGDNEKLFF
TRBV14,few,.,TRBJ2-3,TGTGCCAGCAGCCAAGCTAGCTATGGCGGCCATACGCAGTATTTT,CASSQASYGGHTQYF
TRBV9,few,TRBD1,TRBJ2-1,TGTGCCAGCAGCCCCCAAGGGGGGACAGGGGGCGATTGGGGCAATGAGCAGTTCTTC,CASSPQGGTGGDWGNEQFF
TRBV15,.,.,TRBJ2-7,TGTGCCACCAGCAGGGGGGATTACGAGCAGTACTTC,CATSRGDYEQYF
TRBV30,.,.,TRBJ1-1,TGTGCCTGGAGGGACGAGGACGTCGGGCGTGCTGAAGCTTTCTTT,CAWRDEDVGRAEAFF
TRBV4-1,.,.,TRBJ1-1,TGCGCCAGCAGCCAAGGAAGGAACACTGAAGCTTTCTTT,CASSQGRNTEAFF
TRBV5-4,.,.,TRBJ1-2,TGTGCCAGCAGCTACTCAACGGAGCCTGGCTACACCTTC,CASSYSTEPGYTF
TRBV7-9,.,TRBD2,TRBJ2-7,TGTGCCAGCAGCTTAGCGTGGCCTAGCGGGGCCTACGAGCAGTACTTC,CASSLAWPSGAYEQYF
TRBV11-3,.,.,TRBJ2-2,TGTGCCAGCAGCTTAGCCCAGAACACCGGGGAGCTGTTTTTT,CASSLAQNTGELFF
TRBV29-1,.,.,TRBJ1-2,TGCAGTGCCCTGAGTTCGATCCTCTATGGCTACACCTTC,CSALSSILYGYTF
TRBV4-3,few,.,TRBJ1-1,TGCGCCAGCAGCCGGGGACGAGAGTACACTGAAGCTTTCTTT,CASSRGREYTEAFF
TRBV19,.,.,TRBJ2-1,TGTGCCAGTAGTATAGATCACAGCCACAATGAGCAGTTCTTC,CASSIDHSHNEQFF
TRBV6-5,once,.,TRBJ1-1,TGTGCCAGCAGTTATACGCAGGGGAACACTGAAGCTTTCTTT,CASSYTQGNTEAFF
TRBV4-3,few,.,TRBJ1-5,TGCGCCAGCAGCCAAGATTTGACTCAGCCCCAGCATTTT,CASSQDLTQPQHF
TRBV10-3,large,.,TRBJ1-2,TGTGCCATCAGTGACAAACCAGGGGATTCAAACTATGGCTACACCTTC,CAISDKPGDSNYGYTF
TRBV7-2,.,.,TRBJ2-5,TGTGCCAGCAGCTTAGCCCTCTTGGGGATATGGGAGACCCAGTACTTC,CASSLALLGIWETQYF
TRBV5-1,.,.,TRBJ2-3,TGCGCCAGCAGCTTACAACCGGGCACAGATACGCAGTATTTT,CASSLQPGTDTQYF
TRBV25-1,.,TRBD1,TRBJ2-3,TGTGCCAGCAGTGAAAAATCGAGCAGGGGGCCTTTCACAGATACGCAGTATTTT,CASSEKSSRGPFTDTQYF
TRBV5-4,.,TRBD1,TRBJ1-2,TGTGCCAGCAGCTTGGGACAGGGGGCTTCTGGCTACACCTTC,CASSLGQGASGYTF
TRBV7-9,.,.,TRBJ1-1,TGTGCCAGCCAGAAGAACACTGAAGCTTTCTTT,CASQKNTEAFF
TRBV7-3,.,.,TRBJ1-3,TGTGCCAGCAGACCCCCAGGCGGAAACACCATATATTTT,CASRPPGGNTIYF
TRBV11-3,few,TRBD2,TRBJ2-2,TGTGCCAGCAGCTCACCGGCGGGGACTAGCGGGAGGAAGAACACCGGGGAGCTGTTTTTT,CASSSPAGTSGRKNTGELFF
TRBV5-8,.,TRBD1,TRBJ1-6,TGTGCCAGCAGTAACAGCCGGGACAGGGGATTGGGTTCACCCCTCCACTTT,CASSNSRDRGLGSPLHF
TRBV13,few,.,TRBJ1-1,TGTGCCAGCAGCTCGCTTCGATTTCGGGGCACTGAAGCTTTCTTT,CASSSLRFRGTEAFF
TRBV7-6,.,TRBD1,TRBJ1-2,TGTGCCAGCAGCTCGACAGGGGGCCAAGTTGGCTACACCTTC,CASSSTGGQVGYTF
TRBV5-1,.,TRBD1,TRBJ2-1,TGCGCCAGCAGCTTGGCGGGGACAGTGAACAATGAGCAGTTCTTC,CASSLAGTVNNEQFF
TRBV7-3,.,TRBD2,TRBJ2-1,TGTGCCAGCAGCTTAAATCCGACTAGCGGGAGCTCCTACAATGAGCAGTTCTTC,CASSLNPTSGSSYNEQFF
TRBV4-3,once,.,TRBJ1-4,TGCGCCAGCAGCCAAGACAGGACAGTCGAAAAACTGTTTTTT,CASSQDRTVEKLFF
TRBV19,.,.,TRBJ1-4,TGTGCCAGTAGCCTCCCAGGGAATGAAAAACTGTTTTTT,CASSLPGNEKLFF
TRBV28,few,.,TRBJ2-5,TGTGCCAGCAGTTCCTTACAGGGAGGAGGGGAGACCCAGTACTTC,CASSSLQGGGETQYF
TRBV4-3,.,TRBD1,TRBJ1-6,TGCGCCAGCAGCCAAGGGGGGACAGGGTGGTCCTATAATTCACCCCTCCACTTT,CASSQGGTGWSYNSPLHF
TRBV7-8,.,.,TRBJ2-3,TGTGCCAGCAGCTTAGGTGGGATTAGCACAGATACGCAGTATTTT,CASSLGGISTDTQYF
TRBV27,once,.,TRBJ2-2,TGTGCCAGCAGTTTAGGGGCCCCTGACGGCACCGGGGAGCTGTTTTTT,CASSLGAPDGTGELFF
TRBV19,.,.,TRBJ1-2,TGTGCCAGTAAAGGGTACTATGGCTACACCTTC,CASKGYYGYTF
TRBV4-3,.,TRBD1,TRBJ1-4,TGCGCCAGCAGCCAATCCACAGGGGTCTCCGAAAAACTGTTTTTT,CASSQSTGVSEKLFF
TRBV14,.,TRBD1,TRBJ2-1,TGTGCCAGCAGCCACTCGGGACAGCGACCTACTTACAATGAGCAGTTCTTC,CASSHSGQRPTYNEQFF